These T cell receptor beta chains were read from a single sample in a study of cytomegalovirus exposure and HLA in healthy donors. Libraries were prepared by immunoSEQ multiplex PCR; TCRdb keeps only in-frame clonotypes and omits some of them. The table lists fewer than 200,000 clones, over 80% of them singletons. The sample was PBMCs. Receptors originate from a woman aged 45 to 65 in good health and CMV-seropositive. CDR3s include the opening cysteine and the closing phenylalanine or tryptophan. A D gene is named only where the DNA matches it firmly. Some rows mark clone size as missing; the rest say once, few, many or name a class of expanded clone.

D gene,V gene,J gene,clone size,CDR3 DNA,CDR3 protein
TRBD1,TRBV9,TRBJ1-1,NA,TGTGCCAGCAGCGCACAGGGGCCCCTGGGCACTGAAGCTTTCTTT,CASSAQGPLGTEAFF
TRBD1,TRBV28,TRBJ2-1,NA,TGTGCCAGCATCTTAAGGACAGGGTACCACAATGAGCAGTTCTTC,CASILRTGYHNEQFF
NA,TRBV4-2,TRBJ2-2,NA,TGTGCCAGCAGCCAAGATTCCGGGGGATCCGGGGAGCTGTTTTTT,CASSQDSGGSGELFF
NA,TRBV6-5,TRBJ1-6,NA,TGTGCCAGCAGTTATTGGGGAGGGGAGGGCTCACCCCTCCACTTT,CASSYWGGEGSPLHF
TRBD2,TRBV6-5,TRBJ2-3,NA,TGTGCCAGCAGACCCACTAGCGGGGGCACAGATACGCAGTATTTT,CASRPTSGGTDTQYF
NA,TRBV6-1,TRBJ1-5,NA,TGTGCCAGCAGTGAAGGCCGGTACCAGCCCCAGCATTTT,CASSEGRYQPQHF
NA,TRBV19,TRBJ1-1,few,TGTGCCAGTAGTATGAGGACAAGCCAAGCTTTCTTT,CASSMRTSQAFF
NA,TRBV30,TRBJ1-2,NA,TGTGCCTGGAGTGTAGGGGCCTATGGCTACACCTTC,CAWSVGAYGYTF
NA,TRBV6-5,TRBJ2-1,NA,TGTGCCAGCAGTTACTCGAGGGGGGGGGTGCCTGAGCAGTTCTTC,CASSYSRGGVPEQFF
NA,TRBV9,TRBJ1-2,NA,TGTGCCAGCAGCTCTCCAATTCAGGGGTTCTATGGCTACACCTTC,CASSSPIQGFYGYTF
NA,TRBV4-2,TRBJ2-1,NA,TGTGCCAGCAGCCATACAGGGCGAGAGATCAATGAGCAGTTCTTC,CASSHTGREINEQFF
TRBD1,TRBV19,TRBJ1-5,NA,TGTGCCAGTAGCCTCTGGGGGGACAGGGTGAATCAGCCCCAGCATTTT,CASSLWGDRVNQPQHF
TRBD1,TRBV19,TRBJ1-2,NA,TGTGCCAGTAGCCTCGACAGGGAGACCTATGGCTACACCTTC,CASSLDRETYGYTF
TRBD1,TRBV4-2,TRBJ1-2,NA,TGTGCCAGCAGCGGGACAGGGAGGGTCGACTATGGCTACACCTTC,CASSGTGRVDYGYTF
NA,TRBV28,TRBJ1-2,NA,TGTGCCATCGGCCTTGGGGGGGGGCCTAACTATGGCTACACCTTC,CAIGLGGGPNYGYTF
NA,TRBV11-1,TRBJ2-1,few,TGTGCCAGCAGCTTAGCCGAACTATCCGCTAGCCCCTACAATGAGCAGTTCTTC,CASSLAELSASPYNEQFF
NA,TRBV21-1,TRBJ2-3,NA,TGTGCCAGCAGCAAAGAGACAAAGGGACACCCATTGCCATGCACAGATACGCAGTATTTT,CASSKETKGHPLPCTDTQYF